This TCR beta chain originates from a study of shared clonotypes between healthy human individuals. Study-level points and caveats: Relative to memory subsets, naive subsets generally showed larger estimated richness.

Profiled with immunoSEQ multiplex PCR; TCRdb holds only in-frame clones, not every one. This sample yields 2 million to 2.5 million clones, of which 90% to 95% are seen a single time; about 0.41% belongs to the top ten. To note about this clone: Antigen unknown.

With 0 bases removed from V and 5 bases from J, the gap between germline ends came to 17 bases. Germline CDR1 LNHDA, CDR2 SQIVND (reference sequence). The CDR3 length is 16 residues. The sample comprised naive CD4+ T cells from PBMCs. Described subset: CD45RA+ positively selected. The TCR originated in a young man in good health. Some clones in this sample may be carry-over from other donors' samples. J is TRBJ2-7 and V is TRBV19, with a possible D match to TRBD2 (5 bases). For the CDR3, the DNA is TGTGCCAGTAGTATAGATGGTCGCGGTGAGGGTAACGAGCAGTACTTC. It translates to CASSIDGRGEGNEQYF.